The 15 T cell receptor beta chains given below trace back to one sample, sequenced in a study of CD4 T cells in relation to SARS-CoV-2 and coronaviruses. No antigen is known for these receptors. CD4+ T cells from unexposed donors were obtained before the COVID-19 pandemic (2011-2018). CD4+ T cells were isolated from the cells after around 11 days of culture. Only in-frame clones appear in the TCRdb table, and some are missing; sequencing was by immunoSEQ multiplex PCR. The sample records about 22,000 clones, under 85% being singletons. Sequencing was carried out using CD4+ T cells from PBMCs, cultured in vitro. These receptors were obtained from a human donor in good health.

The J gene is TRBJ2-2, the V gene TRBV15, with no clear D. CDR3 size: 16 residues. The germline CDR1 and CDR2 sequences are LNHNV and YYDKDF (reference sequence). Trimming removed 0 bases at V and 5 bases at J, with 13 bases between. The CDR3 protein is CATSREQTKVTGELFF. The CDR3 coding sequence is TGTGCCACCAGCAGAGAACAGACCAAGGTGACCGGGGAGCTGTTTTTT.

This clone was recorded a few times. The V call is TRBV5-1, the J call TRBJ1-3; unclear D gene. Germline values: CDR1 SGHRS, CDR2 YFSETQ. Trimming took 0 bases from V and 0 from J, leaving 7 bases between them. The CDR3 is 15 residues long. CDR3 in DNA: TGCGCCAGCAGCTTGGACAGTCCCTCTGGAAACACCATATATTTT. Translation: CASSLDSPSGNTIYF.

About this clone: Additional DNA sequences in this sample encode the identical CDR3. This sequence joins TRBV5-1 and TRBJ2-7, with D possibly TRBD2 on 6 matching bases. The ends were cut back, 0 bases at V and 3 bases at J, with 13 bases in the middle. There are 15 residues in the CDR3. Germline V gene sequence: CDR1 SGHRS, CDR2 YFSETQ. The CDR3 DNA reads TGCGCCAGCAGCTTGGGACTAGTTGCGGGCTACGAGCAGTACTTC. Protein product: CASSLGLVAGYEQYF.

The gene calls are TRBV6-6 and TRBJ2-3; D may be TRBD1 (6 bases). The V end lost 0 bases, the J end lost 4 bases, and 14 bases lay between the germline ends. This CDR3 is built from 16 residues. Germline V CDR1 and CDR2: MNHNY, SVGAGI (reference sequence). The CDR3 bases are TGTGCCAGCAGTTACTCGCCAGGGGTGGATGCAGATACGCAGTATTTT. Protein sequence: CASSYSPGVDADTQYF.

CDR3 nucleotide sequence: TGTGCCAGCAGTTTTTGGTTGACAGCCTCTAGCACAGATACGCAGTATTTT. Translation: CASSFWLTASSTDTQYF. V usage is TRBV28 and J usage is TRBJ2-3; a possible D gene is TRBD1 (5 bases). Germline lookup yields CDR1 MDHEN and CDR2 SYDVKM. CDR3 length: 17 amino acids. V was cut by 3 bases and J by 0 bases, with 16 bases left in between.

The chain carries TRBV6-5 and TRBJ1-3; D is uncertain. V was cut by 7 bases and J by 2 bases, with 9 bases left in between. From germline, CDR1 is MNHEY and CDR2 SVGAGI. The CDR3 covers 13 residues. The CDR3: CASTSATGNTIYF. In nucleotides, the CDR3 is TGTGCCAGCACCTCGGCTACTGGAAACACCATATATTTT.

This rearrangement joins TRBV18 to TRBJ1-2; no firm D call. The length of the CDR3 is 12 residues. CDR1 KGHSH and CDR2 LQKENI come from the germline V gene. Trimming shortened V by 5 bases and J by 6 bases, and 10 bases separated the two germline ends. CDR3 in amino acids: CASSASGNGYTF. The DNA of the CDR3 is TGTGCCAGCTCAGCCTCGGGGAATGGCTACACCTTC.

The CDR3 protein is CSASGPATNEKLFF. CDR3 DNA sequence: TGCAGTGCTAGTGGGCCTGCAACTAATGAAAAACTGTTTTTT. This rearrangement joins TRBV20-1 to TRBJ1-4; D gene uncertain. The CDR3 length is 14 residues. Germline V gene lookup returns CDR1 DFQATT and CDR2 SNEGSKA (reference sequence). Trimming pared 3 bases from V and 0 bases from J, leaving 8 bases between.

The V gene is TRBV6-5, the J gene TRBJ2-7, with D hard to call. The CDR3 runs to 15 residues. The germline V and J ends were trimmed by 4 bases and 5 bases, with 18 bases remaining between them. The germline V gene has CDR1 MNHEY and CDR2 SVGAGI. The CDR3 here is CASSSSGIPRHEQYF. CDR3 nucleotides: TGTGCCAGCAGTTCTTCTGGCATACCTAGACACGAGCAGTACTTC.

The chain carries TRBV9 and TRBJ2-7; D is undetermined. Trimming removed 0 bases at V and 2 bases at J, with 9 bases between. The CDR3 contains 14 residues. Germline CDR1 is SGDLS and CDR2 is YYNGEE. The CDR3 DNA reads TGTGCCAGCAGCGTAGCTGCGGAACCCTACGAGCAGTACTTC. This encodes CASSVAAEPYEQYF.

This chain links TRBV9 with TRBJ2-5; weak D call: TRBD2 (5 bases). This CDR3 contains 13 residues. Deletions cut 0 bases from V and 7 bases from J, with 10 bases between. Germline CDR1 and CDR2: SGDLS and YYNGEE. CDR3 DNA: TGTGCCAGCAGCGTAGGGACTTCATCGACCCAGTACTTC. This encodes CASSVGTSSTQYF.

The V call is TRBV30, the J call TRBJ1-5, with 8 bases matching TRBD1. Germline V gene lookup returns CDR1 GTSNPN and CDR2 SVGIG (reference sequence). CDR3 size: 13 residues. Losses at the gene ends were 5 bases for V and 6 bases for J; bases not matched to a gene: 6. In DNA, the CDR3 is TGTGCCTGGGGACAGGGTATCACTCAGCCCCAGCATTTT. Translation: CAWGQGITQPQHF.

This chain links TRBV28 with TRBJ1-6; 10 nucleotides agree with TRBD1. The ends lost 2 bases at V and 5 bases at J; junction bases unmatched: 0. The CDR3 runs to 15 residues. In germline, CDR1 is MDHEN, CDR2 SYDVKM. Here the CDR3 reads CASSLGTGDNSPLHF. Written as DNA, the CDR3 is TGTGCCAGCAGTTTAGGGACAGGGGATAATTCACCCCTCCACTTT.

The rearrangement joins TRBV19 to TRBJ2-5; TRBD1 is a possible D gene (6 bases). CDR1 is LNHDA, CDR2 SQIVND, per germline (reference sequence). V lost 7 bases and J 3 bases, leaving 12 bases between the germline ends. This CDR3 contains 13 residues. The CDR3 spells CASTPEGEETQYF. CDR3 coding DNA: TGTGCCAGTACCCCTGAGGGGGAAGAGACCCAGTACTTC.

V gene TRBV3-1 (or the pseudogene TRBV3-2) combines with J gene TRBJ2-7, with D perhaps being TRBD1 or TRBD2 (6 bases each). CDR1 and CDR2 (germline): LGHDT, YNNKEL (reference sequence). The CDR3 sequence is 16 residues long. V was trimmed by 4 bases and J by 1 base, leaving 17 bases between them. CDR3 sequence: CASSPPRGLQSYEQYF. CDR3 sequence (DNA): TGTGCCAGCAGCCCCCCCCGGGGGCTTCAGTCCTACGAGCAGTACTTC.